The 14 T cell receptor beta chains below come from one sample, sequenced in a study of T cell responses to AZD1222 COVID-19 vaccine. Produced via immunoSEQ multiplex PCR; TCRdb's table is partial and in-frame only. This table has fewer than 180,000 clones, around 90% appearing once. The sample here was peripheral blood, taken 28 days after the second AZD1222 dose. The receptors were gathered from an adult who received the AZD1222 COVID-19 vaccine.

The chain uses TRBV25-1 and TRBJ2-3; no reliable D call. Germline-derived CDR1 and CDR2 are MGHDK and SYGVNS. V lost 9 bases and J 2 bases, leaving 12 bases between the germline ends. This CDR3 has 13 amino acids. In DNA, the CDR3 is TGTGCCAGTTCGACCGAGTACACAGATACGCAGTATTTT. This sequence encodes CASSTEYTDTQYF.

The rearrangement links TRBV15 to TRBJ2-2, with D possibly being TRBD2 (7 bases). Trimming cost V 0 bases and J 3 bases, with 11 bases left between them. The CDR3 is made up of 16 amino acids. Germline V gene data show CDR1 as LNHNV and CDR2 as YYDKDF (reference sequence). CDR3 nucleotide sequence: TGTGCCACCAGCAGAGACGCGGGGGCCCACACCGGGGAGCTGTTTTTT. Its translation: CATSRDAGAHTGELFF.

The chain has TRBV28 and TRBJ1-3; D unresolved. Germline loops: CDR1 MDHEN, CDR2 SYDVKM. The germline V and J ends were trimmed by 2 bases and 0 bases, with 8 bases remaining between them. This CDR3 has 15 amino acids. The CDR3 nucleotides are TGTGCCAGCAGTTTACTGGCAGGCTCTGGAAACACCATATATTTT. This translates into CASSLLAGSGNTIYF.

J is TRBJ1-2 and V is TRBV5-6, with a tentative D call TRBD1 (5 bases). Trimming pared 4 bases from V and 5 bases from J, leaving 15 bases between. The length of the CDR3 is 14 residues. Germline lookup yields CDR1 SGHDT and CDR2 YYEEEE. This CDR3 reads CASSRRDWGYGYTF. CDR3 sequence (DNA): TGTGCCAGCAGCCGCCGGGACTGGGGTTATGGCTACACCTTC.

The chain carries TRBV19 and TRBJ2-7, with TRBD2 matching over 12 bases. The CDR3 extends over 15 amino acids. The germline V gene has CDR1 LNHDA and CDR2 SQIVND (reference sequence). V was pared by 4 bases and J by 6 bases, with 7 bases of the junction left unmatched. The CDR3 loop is CASSTKTSGSSEQYF. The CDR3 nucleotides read TGTGCCAGTAGTACCAAGACTAGCGGGAGCTCCGAGCAGTACTTC.

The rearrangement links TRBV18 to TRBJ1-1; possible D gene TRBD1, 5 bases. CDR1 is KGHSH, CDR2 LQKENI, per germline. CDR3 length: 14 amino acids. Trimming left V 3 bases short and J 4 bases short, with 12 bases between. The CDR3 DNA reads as TGTGCCAGCTCACCTTGGGACGGATCCACTGAAGCTTTCTTT. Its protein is CASSPWDGSTEAFF.

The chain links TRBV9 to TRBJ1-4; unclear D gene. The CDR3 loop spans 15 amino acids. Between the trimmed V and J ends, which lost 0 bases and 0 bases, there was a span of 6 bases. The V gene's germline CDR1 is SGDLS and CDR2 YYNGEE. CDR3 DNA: TGTGCCAGCAGCGTAGCTATTGCAACTAATGAAAAACTGTTTTTT. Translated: CASSVAIATNEKLFF.

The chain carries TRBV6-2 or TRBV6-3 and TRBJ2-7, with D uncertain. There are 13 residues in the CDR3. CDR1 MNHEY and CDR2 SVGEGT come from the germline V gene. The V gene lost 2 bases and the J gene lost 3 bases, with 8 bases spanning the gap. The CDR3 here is CASSYPSRYEQYF. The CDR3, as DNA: TGTGCCAGCAGTTACCCTTCACGCTACGAGCAGTACTTC.

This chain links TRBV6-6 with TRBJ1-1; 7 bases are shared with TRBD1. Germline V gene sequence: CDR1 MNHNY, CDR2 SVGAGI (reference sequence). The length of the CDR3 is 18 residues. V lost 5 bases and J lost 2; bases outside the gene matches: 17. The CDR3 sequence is CASSLRGTAMRINTEAFF. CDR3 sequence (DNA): TGTGCCAGCAGTCTACGCGGGACAGCCATGAGGATAAACACTGAAGCTTTCTTT.

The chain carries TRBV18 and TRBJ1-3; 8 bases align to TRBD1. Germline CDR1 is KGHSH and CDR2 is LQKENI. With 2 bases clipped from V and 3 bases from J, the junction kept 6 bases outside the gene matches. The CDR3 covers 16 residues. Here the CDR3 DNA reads TGTGCCAGCTCACCAACGACAGGGGTGGTTGGAAACACCATATATTTT. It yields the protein CASSPTTGVVGNTIYF.

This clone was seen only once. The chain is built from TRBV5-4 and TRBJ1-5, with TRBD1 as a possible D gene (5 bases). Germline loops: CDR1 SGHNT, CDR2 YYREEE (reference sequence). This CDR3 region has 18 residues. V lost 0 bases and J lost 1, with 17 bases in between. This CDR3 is CASSLASGTQTSNQPQHF. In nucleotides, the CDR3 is TGTGCCAGCAGCTTGGCCTCCGGGACTCAAACCAGCAATCAGCCCCAGCATTTT.

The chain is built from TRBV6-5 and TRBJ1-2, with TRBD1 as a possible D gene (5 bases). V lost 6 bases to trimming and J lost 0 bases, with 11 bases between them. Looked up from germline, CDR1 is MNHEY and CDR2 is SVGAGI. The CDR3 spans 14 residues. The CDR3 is CASSRGGTNYGYTF. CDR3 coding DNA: TGTGCCAGCAGCCGGGGGGGTACTAACTATGGCTACACCTTC.

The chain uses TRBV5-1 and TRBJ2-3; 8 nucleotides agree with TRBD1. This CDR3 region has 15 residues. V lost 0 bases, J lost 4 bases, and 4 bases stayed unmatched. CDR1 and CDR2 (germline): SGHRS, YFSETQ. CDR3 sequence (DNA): TGCGCCAGCAGCTTGGCCGGACAGGGTCCAGATACGCAGTATTTT. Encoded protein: CASSLAGQGPDTQYF.

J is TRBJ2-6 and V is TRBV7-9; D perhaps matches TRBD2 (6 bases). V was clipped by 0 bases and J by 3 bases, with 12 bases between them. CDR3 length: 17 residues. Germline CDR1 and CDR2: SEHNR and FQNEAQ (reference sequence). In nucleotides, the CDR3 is TGTGCCAGCAGCTTAGCGCCGTCGGGGGTTGGGGCCAACGTCCTGACTTTC. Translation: CASSLAPSGVGANVLTF.